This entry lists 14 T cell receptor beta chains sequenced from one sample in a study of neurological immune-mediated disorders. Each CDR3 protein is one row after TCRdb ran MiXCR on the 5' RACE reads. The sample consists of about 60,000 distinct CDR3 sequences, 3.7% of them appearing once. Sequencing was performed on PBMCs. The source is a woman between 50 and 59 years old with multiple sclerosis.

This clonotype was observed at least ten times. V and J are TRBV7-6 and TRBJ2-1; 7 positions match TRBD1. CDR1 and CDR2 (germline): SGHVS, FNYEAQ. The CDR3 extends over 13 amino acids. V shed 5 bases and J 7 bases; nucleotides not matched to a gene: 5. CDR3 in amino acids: CASSRTQGNEQFF. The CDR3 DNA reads TGTGCCAGCAGCCGAACACAGGGGAATGAGCAGTTCTTC.

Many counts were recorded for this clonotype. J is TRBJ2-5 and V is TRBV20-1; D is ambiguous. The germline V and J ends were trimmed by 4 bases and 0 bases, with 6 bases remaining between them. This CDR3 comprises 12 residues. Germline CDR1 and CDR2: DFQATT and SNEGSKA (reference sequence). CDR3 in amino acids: CSAIPDQETQYF. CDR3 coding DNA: TGCAGTGCTATTCCAGACCAAGAGACCCAGTACTTC.

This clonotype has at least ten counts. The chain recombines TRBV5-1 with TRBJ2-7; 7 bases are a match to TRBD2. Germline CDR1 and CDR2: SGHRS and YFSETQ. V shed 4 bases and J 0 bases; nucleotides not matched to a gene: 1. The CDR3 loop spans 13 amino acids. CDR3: CASSRTSSYEQYF. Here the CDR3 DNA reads TGCGCCAGCAGCCGGACTAGCTCCTACGAGCAGTACTTC.

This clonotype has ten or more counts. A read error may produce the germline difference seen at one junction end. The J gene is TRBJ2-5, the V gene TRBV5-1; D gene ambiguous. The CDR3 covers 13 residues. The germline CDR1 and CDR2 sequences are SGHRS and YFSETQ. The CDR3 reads CVSRAGPTETQYF. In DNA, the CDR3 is TGCGTCAGCCGGGCCGGCCCGACGGAGACCCAGTACTTC.

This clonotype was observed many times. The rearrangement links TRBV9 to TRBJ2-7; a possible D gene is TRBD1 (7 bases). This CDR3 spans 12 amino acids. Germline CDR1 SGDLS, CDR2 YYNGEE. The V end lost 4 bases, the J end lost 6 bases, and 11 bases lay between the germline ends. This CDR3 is CASSLQGGEQYF. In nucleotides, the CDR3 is TGTGCCAGCAGCCTCCAGGGGGGCGAGCAGTACTTC.

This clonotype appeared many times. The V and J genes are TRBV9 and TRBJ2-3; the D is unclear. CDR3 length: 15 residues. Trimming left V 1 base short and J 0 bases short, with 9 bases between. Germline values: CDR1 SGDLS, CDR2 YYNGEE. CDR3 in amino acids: CASSVKSTSTDTQYF. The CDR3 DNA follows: TGTGCCAGCAGCGTAAAGTCCACTAGCACAGATACGCAGTATTTT.

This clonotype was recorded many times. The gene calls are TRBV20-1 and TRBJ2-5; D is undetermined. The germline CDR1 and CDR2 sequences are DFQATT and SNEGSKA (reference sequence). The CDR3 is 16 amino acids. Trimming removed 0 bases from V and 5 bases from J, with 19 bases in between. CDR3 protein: CSAREVPLPFMETQYF. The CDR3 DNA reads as TGCAGTGCTAGAGAGGTACCCCTCCCGTTCATGGAGACCCAGTACTTC.

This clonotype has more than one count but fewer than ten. CDR3 DNA sequence: TGCGCCAGCAGCTTGGGTACGGGACGGAGAACCTCCTACGAGCAGTACTTC. It yields the protein CASSLGTGRRTSYEQYF. The chain recombines TRBV5-1 with TRBJ2-7; D is possibly TRBD1 or TRBD2 (5 bases each). The length of the CDR3 is 17 residues. Per the germline V gene, CDR1 is SGHRS and CDR2 is YFSETQ. Trimming shortened V by 0 bases and J by 0 bases, and 16 bases separated the two germline ends.

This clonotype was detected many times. CDR3 bases: TGCAGCGTCGAGACAGGGAGCTCTGGAAACACCATATATTTT. Encoded protein: CSVETGSSGNTIYF. V gene TRBV29-1 combines with J gene TRBJ1-3; TRBD1 matches at 7 bases. Germline V gives CDR1 SQVTM, CDR2 ANQGSEA. The CDR3 covers 14 residues. Trimming took 6 bases from V and 0 from J; bases not matched to a gene: 5.

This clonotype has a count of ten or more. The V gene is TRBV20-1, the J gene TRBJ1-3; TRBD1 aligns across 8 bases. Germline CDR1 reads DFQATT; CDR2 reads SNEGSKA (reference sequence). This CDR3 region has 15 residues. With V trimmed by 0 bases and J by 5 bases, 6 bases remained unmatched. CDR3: CSARDPGTGRNTIYF. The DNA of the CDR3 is TGCAGTGCTAGAGACCCGGGGACAGGACGAAACACCATATATTTT.

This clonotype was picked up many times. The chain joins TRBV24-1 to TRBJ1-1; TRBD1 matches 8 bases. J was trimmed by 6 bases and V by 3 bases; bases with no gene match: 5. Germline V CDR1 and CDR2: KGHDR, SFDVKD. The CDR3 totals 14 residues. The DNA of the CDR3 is TGTGCCACCAGTGATAGTATACAGGGGGCTGAAGCTTTCTTT. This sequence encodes CATSDSIQGAEAFF.

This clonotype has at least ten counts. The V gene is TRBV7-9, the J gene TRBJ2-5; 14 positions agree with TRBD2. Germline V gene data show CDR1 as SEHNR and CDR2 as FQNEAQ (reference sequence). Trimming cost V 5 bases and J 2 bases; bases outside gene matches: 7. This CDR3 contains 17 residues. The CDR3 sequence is CASSPWRLAGGQETQYF. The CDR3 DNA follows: TGTGCCAGCAGCCCCTGGCGACTAGCGGGAGGGCAAGAGACCCAGTACTTC.

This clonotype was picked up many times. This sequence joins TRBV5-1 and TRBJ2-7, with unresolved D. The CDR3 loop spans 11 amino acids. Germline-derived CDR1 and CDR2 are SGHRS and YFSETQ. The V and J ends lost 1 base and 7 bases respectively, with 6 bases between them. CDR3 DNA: TGCGCCAGCAGCTTGCGCGGTGAGCAGTACTTC. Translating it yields CASSLRGEQYF.

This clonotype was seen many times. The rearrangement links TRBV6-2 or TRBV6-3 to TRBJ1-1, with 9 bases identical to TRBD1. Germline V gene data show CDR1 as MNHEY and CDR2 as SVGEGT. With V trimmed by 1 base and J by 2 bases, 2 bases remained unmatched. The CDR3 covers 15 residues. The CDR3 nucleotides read TGTGCCAGCAGTTACTGGGGACAGGGTAACACTGAAGCTTTCTTT. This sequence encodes CASSYWGQGNTEAFF.